Listed here are 9 T cell receptor beta chains from one sample, sequenced in a study of shared clonotypes between healthy human individuals. In the naive CD8 group, cells lacked CD45RO and were positively selected for CCR7, so terminally differentiated effector memory CD45RA+ cells were left out. Assay used: immunoSEQ multiplex PCR; TCRdb lists only in-frame clones, some missing. The sample includes about 580,000 clones, 95% to 98% of them seen just once. The sample was naive CD8+ T cells sorted from blood. Every receptor here comes from a man younger than 45 in good health.

The rearrangement links TRBV7-9 to TRBJ1-2; no clear D gene. The germline CDR1 and CDR2 sequences are SEHNR and FQNEAQ (reference sequence). Trimming took 5 bases from V and 8 from J, leaving 9 bases between them. The CDR3 runs 11 residues. The CDR3 sequence is CASSIDSGYTF. For the CDR3, the DNA is TGTGCCAGCAGCATCGACTCGGGCTACACCTTC.

This clone was seen once. This chain links TRBV5-4 with TRBJ1-1, with D possibly being TRBD1 (6 bases). Per germline, CDR1 SGHNT and CDR2 YYREEE (reference sequence). This CDR3 comprises 14 residues. The V end lost 1 base, the J end lost 4 bases, and 11 bases lay between the germline ends. DNA of the CDR3: TGTGCCAGCAGCTTGAGGGGGTTTCGCACTGAAGCTTTCTTT. Amino acid sequence: CASSLRGFRTEAFF.

V and J are TRBV10-3 and TRBJ2-2, with TRBD2 matching over 7 bases. CDR1 is ENHRY, CDR2 SYGVKD, per germline. The CDR3 has 15 residues. Trimming cost V 1 base and J 7 bases; bases outside gene matches: 6. The CDR3, as DNA: TGTGCCATCAGTGAGTTGCAGCGGGACGGCGGGGAGCTGTTTTTT. Amino acid sequence: CAISELQRDGGELFF.

This chain connects TRBV7-2 to TRBJ2-7; 7 bases match TRBD1. J gave up 4 bases and V 4 bases, and 7 bases lay outside the gene matches. The CDR3 loop spans 14 amino acids. CDR1 SGHTA and CDR2 FQGNSA come from the germline V gene. The CDR3 DNA is TGTGCCAGCAGCTATGGGACAGCCCTGTACGAGCAGTACTTC. This sequence encodes CASSYGTALYEQYF.

V is TRBV5-4 and J is TRBJ2-1; tentative D call: TRBD2 (6 bases). The CDR3 is made up of 17 amino acids. V lost 0 bases and J lost 2, with 15 bases in between. In germline, CDR1 is SGHNT, CDR2 YYREEE (reference sequence). For the CDR3, the DNA is TGTGCCAGCAGCTTGGCCTCGTGGGAGGCCACCTACAATGAGCAGTTCTTC. Its protein product is CASSLASWEATYNEQFF.

The chain carries TRBV9 and TRBJ2-2; 10 positions agree with TRBD2. The V and J ends lost 3 bases and 6 bases, in that order; junction bases with no gene match: 5. There are 15 residues in the CDR3. Germline assignment: CDR1 SGDLS and CDR2 YYNGEE. Here the CDR3 DNA reads TGTGCCAGCAGCGGAGCGGGAGGGTCCCCCGGGGAGCTGTTTTTT. It is translated as CASSGAGGSPGELFF.

This chain connects TRBV4-1 to TRBJ1-5, with a tentative D call TRBD1 (6 bases). Trimming took off 5 bases at V and 6 bases at J, with 17 bases between the two ends. Germline values: CDR1 MGHRA, CDR2 YSYEKL. The CDR3 totals 15 residues. The DNA for the CDR3 is TGCGCCAGCAGCATCGAGTCAGGGGTTCTTCAGCCCCAGCATTTT. This gives the protein CASSIESGVLQPQHF.

Points on this clone: One end of the junction is discordant with germline, which a read error may explain. The chain carries TRBV7-7 and TRBJ2-3, with 13 bases matching TRBD2. The germline V gene has CDR1 SSHAT and CDR2 FNYEAQ (reference sequence). The CDR3 sequence is 15 residues long. CDR3 DNA: TGTGCTAGCAGCTTCGGACTAGCGGGAGTGGATACGCAGTATTTT. Translating gives CASSFGLAGVDTQYF.

The V gene is TRBV4-3, the J gene TRBJ2-1; possible D gene TRBD2, 5 bases. CDR3 length: 14 residues. Per germline, CDR1 LGHNA and CDR2 YSLEER. Trimming pared 0 bases from V and 6 bases from J, leaving 9 bases between. The CDR3 reads CASSQDMGANEQFF. CDR3 sequence (DNA): TGCGCCAGCAGCCAAGACATGGGAGCCAATGAGCAGTTCTTC.